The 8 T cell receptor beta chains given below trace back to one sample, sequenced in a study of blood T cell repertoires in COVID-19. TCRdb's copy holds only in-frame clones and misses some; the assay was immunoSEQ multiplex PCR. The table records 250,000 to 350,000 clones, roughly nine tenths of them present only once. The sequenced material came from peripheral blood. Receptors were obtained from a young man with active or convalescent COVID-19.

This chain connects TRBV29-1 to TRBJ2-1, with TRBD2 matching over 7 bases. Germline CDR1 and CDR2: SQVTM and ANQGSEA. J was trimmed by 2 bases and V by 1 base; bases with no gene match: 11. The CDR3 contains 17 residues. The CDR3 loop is CSVEGEGSAGTYNEQFF. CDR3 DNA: TGCAGCGTTGAAGGGGAGGGTAGCGCGGGGACCTACAATGAGCAGTTCTTC.

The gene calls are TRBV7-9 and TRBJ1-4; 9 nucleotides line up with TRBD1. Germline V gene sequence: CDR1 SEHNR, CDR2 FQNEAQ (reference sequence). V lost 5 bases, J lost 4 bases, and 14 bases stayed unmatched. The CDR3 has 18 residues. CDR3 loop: CASSIDRGYRSLNEKLFF. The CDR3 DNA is TGTGCCAGCAGCATTGACAGGGGGTATCGGAGCCTTAATGAAAAACTGTTTTTT.

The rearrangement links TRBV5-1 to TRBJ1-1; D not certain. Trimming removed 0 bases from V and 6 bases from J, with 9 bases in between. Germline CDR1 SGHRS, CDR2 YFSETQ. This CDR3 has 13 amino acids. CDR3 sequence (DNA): TGCGCCAGCAGCTTGGGAGGGTACGCTGAAGCTTTCTTT. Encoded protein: CASSLGGYAEAFF.

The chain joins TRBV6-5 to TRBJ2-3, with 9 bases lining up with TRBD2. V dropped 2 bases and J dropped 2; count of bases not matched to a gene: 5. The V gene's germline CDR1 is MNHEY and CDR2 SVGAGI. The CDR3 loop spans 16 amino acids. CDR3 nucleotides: TGTGCCAGCAGTTACGCGCCTAGCGGGGCCACAGATACGCAGTATTTT. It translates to CASSYAPSGATDTQYF.

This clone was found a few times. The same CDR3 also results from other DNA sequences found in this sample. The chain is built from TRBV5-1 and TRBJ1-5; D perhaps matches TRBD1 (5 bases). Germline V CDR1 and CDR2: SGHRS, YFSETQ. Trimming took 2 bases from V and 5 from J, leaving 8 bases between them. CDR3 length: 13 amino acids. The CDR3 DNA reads TGCGCCAGCAGCTTCGAAGGGGATCAGCCCCAGCATTTT. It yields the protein CASSFEGDQPQHF.

The CDR3 nucleotides are TGTGCCAGCAGCTTACTAGCGGGGGCCTACGAGCAGTACTTC. This codes for CASSLLAGAYEQYF. V is TRBV7-8 and J is TRBJ2-7, with 10 bases that match TRBD2. V was clipped by 2 bases and J by 2 bases; unmatched bases: 0. The CDR3 spans 14 residues. Germline CDR1 and CDR2: SGHVS and FQNEAQ.

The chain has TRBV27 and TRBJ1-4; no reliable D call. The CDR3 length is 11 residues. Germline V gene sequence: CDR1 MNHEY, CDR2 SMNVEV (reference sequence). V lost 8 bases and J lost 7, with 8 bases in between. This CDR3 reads CASQAGEKLFF. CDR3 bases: TGTGCCAGCCAAGCCGGTGAAAAACTGTTTTTT.

CDR3 coding DNA: TGCGCCAGCAGCTTGGCCGCAGGGGGCCTGGATGGCTACACCTTC. The encoded protein is CASSLAAGGLDGYTF. The V gene is TRBV5-1, the J gene TRBJ1-2; 8 bases map to TRBD1. The CDR3 covers 15 residues. V shed 0 bases and J 6 bases; nucleotides not matched to a gene: 7. The germline gives CDR1 SGHRS, CDR2 YFSETQ.